The sequence of this T cell receptor (beta chain) was determined in a study of ipilimumab plus nivolumab after autologous stem cell transplantation. At the level of the study: Typical patient got 5 or 6 ipilimumab doses and about eight nivolumab doses (median).

Trimming took 5 bases from V and 4 from J, leaving 5 bases between them. The CDR3 has 11 residues. Germline loops: CDR1 MNHEY, CDR2 SMNVEV (reference sequence). Study results and caveats: Authors suggest TCR repertoire, Treg phenotype and gut microbiota support further study.

Clones were read by immunoSEQ multiplex PCR, and TCRdb kept only the in-frame ones, dropping some. The table lists a few thousand clones, roughly 76% of them singletons. Patients got ipilimumab 1 mg/kg beginning 14 to 28 days post-transplant. Through week 26, nivolumab 3 mg/kg IV was given weeks 1, 4, 7, 10, then biweekly. With respect to this clone: Its target is not known.

The chain links TRBV27 to TRBJ1-1; D ambiguous. Sequencing used PBMCs, obtained in a trial of ipilimumab plus nivolumab as post-transplant consolidation. This receptor was identified in a male donor with primary mediastinal lymphoma. The DNA for the CDR3 is TGTGCCAGCAGTGGTCCCACTGAAGCTTTCTTT. Its protein is CASSGPTEAFF.